This TCR beta chain is from a study of blood T cell repertoires in COVID-19. Overall study context: In each case, the material was cDNA or gDNA derived from T cells, B-cell-depleted T cells, or PBMCs.

Source study methods: Amplification of reference gene primers was used by the study to estimate nucleated cell counts. Assay used: immunoSEQ multiplex PCR; TCRdb lists only in-frame clones, some missing. V and J calls plus clone size are reproduced from that table; the DNA served to infer D and trimming. The top ten hold over 25% of the sample, which has about 150,000 clones, just under 85% seen once. The sequenced sample consisted of peripheral blood. This TCR came from a woman aged 55-69 years with acute or convalescent COVID-19.

The CDR3 reads CASRYSTGGNTEAFF. Written as DNA, the CDR3 is TGTGCCAGCAGATATTCGACAGGAGGGAACACTGAAGCTTTCTTT. V usage is TRBV6-5 and J usage is TRBJ1-1; D possibly corresponds to TRBD1 (6 bases). Trimming removed 6 bases at V and 1 base at J, with 15 bases between. This CDR3 region has 15 residues. The germline gives CDR1 MNHEY, CDR2 SVGAGI.